A selection of T cell receptor beta chains follows, all from one sample in a study of human T cells and chemical hapten exposure. TCRdb ran MiXCR on the RACE reads and lists one entry per CDR3 protein. The sample carries tens of thousands of distinct CDR3 sequences, more than 9% recorded once. The source was whole blood, collected in connection with sensitization to the hapten diphenylcyclopropenone (DPC). Every receptor here comes from a woman aged 50 to 60 with alopecia areata. Some clones in this sample may be carry-over from other donors' samples. The CDR3 runs from the conserved cysteine through the conserved F or W. Each record gives: V gene, D gene, clone size, J gene, CDR3 protein, CDR3 DNA. A D gene is named only where the DNA matches it firmly. Clone size appears in some rows only: once, few, many, or a class for an expanded clone.

TRBV18	.	.	TRBJ2-1	CASSQTLASYNEQFF	TGTGCCAGCTCGCAGACGTTAGCATCATACAATGAGCAGTTCTTC
TRBV4-3	.	many	TRBJ2-7	CASSQEWSRGAQYF	TGCGCCAGCAGCCAAGAATGGTCCCGGGGGGCACAGTACTTC
TRBV12-3/TRBV12-4	.	.	TRBJ2-1	CASSMTPQRNEQFF	TGTGCCAGCAGTATGACCCCCCAAAGAAATGAGCAGTTCTTC
TRBV11-2	TRBD1	.	TRBJ1-1	CASSSGTGPNTEAFF	TGTGCCAGCAGCTCCGGGACAGGGCCGAACACTGAAGCTTTCTTT
TRBV28	.	many	TRBJ2-6	CASRFPGSGANVLTF	TGTGCCAGCAGATTTCCGGGTTCTGGGGCCAACGTCCTGACTTTC
TRBV7-9	TRBD2	few	TRBJ2-4	CASAQSGRAGVGKNIQYF	TGTGCCAGCGCCCAGAGCGGGAGGGCCGGAGTGGGCAAAAACATTCAGTACTTC
TRBV27	TRBD1	many	TRBJ1-1	CASSHTGGGAEAFF	TGTGCCAGCAGTCATACAGGGGGTGGGGCTGAAGCTTTCTTT
TRBV3-1	.	many	TRBJ2-6	CASSRGSGANVLTF	TGTGCCAGCAGCCGGGGATCCGGGGCCAACGTCCTGACTTTC
TRBV19	TRBD2	many	TRBJ2-2	CATKTGGKRDTGELFF	TGTGCCACTAAGACCGGGGGGAAAAGGGACACCGGGGAGCTGTTTTTT
TRBV2	.	.	TRBJ1-1	CASTSTVNTEAFF	TGTGCCAGCACGTCGACGGTGAACACTGAAGCTTTCTTT
TRBV4-3	TRBD1	.	TRBJ2-7	CTSSQGPGQGYEQYF	TGCACCAGCAGCCAAGGCCCGGGACAGGGGTACGAGCAGTACTTC
TRBV29-1	TRBD1	many	TRBJ2-5	CSVKTGAGETQYF	TGCAGCGTAAAGACAGGGGCTGGGGAGACCCAGTACTTC
TRBV29-1	TRBD2	many	TRBJ2-3	CSVEEGDYTDTQYF	TGCAGCGTTGAAGAGGGGGACTACACAGATACGCAGTATTTT
TRBV28	.	few	TRBJ1-6	CASSPAGVKSPLHF	TGTGCCAGCAGCCCCGCGGGGGTCAAATCACCCCTCCACTTT
TRBV29-1	.	few	TRBJ1-1	CSVDRSDTEAFF	TGCAGCGTTGACCGGAGTGACACTGAAGCTTTCTTT
TRBV12-3/TRBV12-4	TRBD1	.	TRBJ2-6	CASRIPGQGNSHGANVLTF	TGTGCCAGCAGGATACCGGGACAGGGAAATTCTCATGGGGCCAACGTCCTGACTTTC
TRBV20-1	.	many	TRBJ1-6	CSARVHPGDGRSSYNSPLHF	TGCAGTGCTAGAGTACACCCAGGGGACGGGCGGAGCTCCTATAATTCACCCCTCCACTTT
TRBV2	.	.	TRBJ2-2	CASSDRRSTGELFF	TGTGCCAGCAGTGATAGACGGAGCACCGGGGAGCTGTTTTTT
TRBV2	TRBD1	many	TRBJ1-5	CASEPGQVNQPQHF	TGTGCCAGCGAGCCGGGACAGGTCAATCAGCCCCAGCATTTT
TRBV6-2/TRBV6-3	TRBD2	few	TRBJ2-3	CASSYSLAGGQDTQYF	TGTGCCAGCAGTTACTCACTAGCGGGAGGGCAAGATACGCAGTATTTT
TRBV30	.	.	TRBJ1-5	CAWINTGSNNQPQHF	TGTGCCTGGATCAATACTGGCAGTAACAATCAGCCCCAGCATTTT
TRBV11-3	.	few	TRBJ2-3	CASSLRQTDTQYF	TGTGCCAGCAGCTTGAGACAGACAGATACGCAGTATTTT
TRBV7-6	.	.	TRBJ2-3	CASSPHPQGSSTDTQYF	TGTGCCAGCAGCCCACACCCACAGGGATCTAGCACAGATACGCAGTATTTT
TRBV10-3	.	many	TRBJ2-7	CAISDRTASSYEQYF	TGTGCCATCAGTGACAGGACGGCCAGCTCCTACGAGCAGTACTTC
TRBV11-2	TRBD2	many	TRBJ2-3	CASSKTSGISRTDTQYF	TGTGCCAGCAGCAAAACTAGCGGGATCAGCCGCACAGATACGCAGTATTTT
TRBV6-5	.	many	TRBJ1-4	CASSPGTGAGINEKLFF	TGTGCCAGCAGCCCTGGTACGGGGGCAGGGATAAATGAAAAACTGTTTTTT
TRBV10-2	TRBD1	few	TRBJ2-6	CASRRQGRSGANVLTF	TGCGCCAGCAGGAGACAGGGTCGGTCTGGGGCCAACGTCCTGACTTTC